This TCR beta chain is from a study of identical twins' blood T cells. Original processing notes: Each donor had about 100,000 to nearly 550,000 clonotypes. TCRdb reanalysed the 5' RACE reads using MiXCR and keeps one entry per CDR3 protein. The V and J calls shown here were made by TCRdb, not taken from the authors' results. Seen here are 350,000 to 450,000 distinct CDR3 sequences, under 30% observed once, and the top ten hold roughly 6.1%. Deletions cut 4 bases from V and 6 bases from J, with 16 bases between. The germline V gene has CDR1 SGHDT and CDR2 YYEEEE. This CDR3 contains 14 residues. The source material was PBMCs. The TCR was taken from a woman aged 18 to 50 in good health. This chain joins TRBV5-6 and TRBJ1-1; no definite D call. CDR3 loop: CASSPIERSPEAFF. DNA for the CDR3: TGTGCCAGCAGCCCAATCGAACGGTCCCCTGAAGCTTTCTTT.